Below are 21 T cell receptor beta chains sequenced from a single sample in a study of shared clonotypes between healthy human individuals. TCRdb's copy holds only in-frame clones and misses some; the assay was immunoSEQ multiplex PCR. The sample includes millions of clones, around 96% seen only once; the top ten take 1.1%. Naive CD8 populations comprised CD45RO-negative cells positively selected for CCR7, excluding terminally differentiated effector memory CD45RA+ cells. Sequenced material: naive CD8+ T cells sorted from blood. The receptors here all came from a man between 18 and 35 years old in good health.

The CDR3 nucleotides are TGTGCCAGCAGTTACTCCCACGGGGAATCATACAATGAGCAGTTCTTC. Translated, it gives CASSYSHGESYNEQFF. This chain uses TRBV6-5 with TRBJ2-1, with D perhaps matching TRBD2 (5 bases). V lost 0 bases to trimming and J lost 4 bases, with 13 bases between them. CDR1 and CDR2 (germline): MNHEY, SVGAGI. The CDR3 extends over 16 amino acids.

Concerning this clone: Other DNA variants within this sample encode the same CDR3. V gene TRBV27 combines with J gene TRBJ2-7; TRBD1 matches at 10 bases. Per germline, CDR1 MNHEY and CDR2 SMNVEV (reference sequence). This CDR3 is built from 14 residues. The trim removed 4 bases at V and 3 bases at J, leaving 3 bases unmatched. CDR3 in amino acids: CASSYRDRGYEQYF. In nucleotides, the CDR3 is TGTGCCAGCAGTTATCGGGACAGGGGCTACGAGCAGTACTTC.

This clone was counted between two and nine times. The gene calls are TRBV4-1 and TRBJ1-4; D gene ambiguous. The CDR3 runs to 13 residues. V was clipped by 2 bases and J by 6 bases, with 7 bases between them. From germline, CDR1 is MGHRA and CDR2 YSYEKL. In DNA, the CDR3 is TGCGCCAGCAGCCAACTCCAGGATGAAAAACTGTTTTTT. Translating it yields CASSQLQDEKLFF.

The V and J genes are TRBV9 and TRBJ1-5, with D possibly matching TRBD1 (5 bases). Germline lookup yields CDR1 SGDLS and CDR2 YYNGEE. Between the trimmed V and J ends, which lost 3 bases and 1 base, there was a span of 8 bases. The CDR3 consists of 14 residues. For the CDR3, the DNA is TGTGCCAGCAGCGAGGGACCGAGCAATCAGCCCCAGCATTTT. This sequence encodes CASSEGPSNQPQHF. The complete variable domain, with remaining parts taken from reference TRBV9 and TRBJ1-5, reads DSGVTQTPKHLITATGQRVTLRCSPRSGDLSVYWYQQSLDQGLQFLIQYYNGEERAKGNILERFSAQQFPDLHSELNLSSLELGDSALYFCASSEGPSNQPQHFGDGTRLSIL.

The chain has TRBV10-1 and TRBJ2-3; a weak D match, TRBD2 (6 bases). The V end lost 3 bases, the J end lost 1 base, and 11 bases lay between the germline ends. The V gene's germline CDR1 is WNHNN and CDR2 SYGVQD (reference sequence). The CDR3 spans 15 residues. The CDR3 loop reads CASSDGDSRTDTQYF. The CDR3 DNA is TGCGCCAGCAGTGATGGGGACTCCCGCACAGATACGCAGTATTTT.

In its sample, this clone was seen once. Other DNA sequences in the sample encode the same CDR3. The chain has TRBV5-1 and TRBJ2-7; no firm D call. The germline V gene has CDR1 SGHRS and CDR2 YFSETQ. V was trimmed by 2 bases and J by 0 bases, leaving 3 bases between them. The CDR3 sequence is 12 residues long. Here the CDR3 reads CASSLFSYEQYF. The CDR3 bases are TGCGCCAGCAGCTTATTCTCCTACGAGCAGTACTTC. The whole variable domain, remainder taken from reference TRBV5-1 and TRBJ2-7, is KAGVTQTPRYLIKTRGQQVTLSCSPISGHRSVSWYQQTPGQGLQFLFEYFSETQRNKGNFPGRFSGRQFSNSRSEMNVSTLELGDSALYLCASSLFSYEQYFGPGTRLTVT.

The chain links TRBV9 to TRBJ2-1, with D hard to call. Trimming stripped 3 bases from V and 6 bases from J, with 13 bases between. From germline, CDR1 is SGDLS and CDR2 YYNGEE. The length of the CDR3 is 14 residues. The CDR3 DNA reads TGTGCCAGCAGCGCCCGACTGCTGGTCAATGAGCAGTTCTTC. This encodes CASSARLLVNEQFF.

The V and J genes are TRBV28 and TRBJ1-2; 9 nucleotides match TRBD1. The V gene end was trimmed by 5 bases and the J gene end by 11 bases; junction bases not matched to a gene: 6. Germline-derived CDR1 and CDR2 are MDHEN and SYDVKM. This CDR3 has 12 residues. The CDR3 sequence: CASSEQGAVYTF. The CDR3, as DNA: TGTGCCAGCAGTGAACAGGGGGCGGTTTACACCTTC.

V is TRBV4-2 and J is TRBJ2-7, with D hard to call. Germline CDR1 is LGHNA and CDR2 is YNFKEQ. The CDR3 runs 12 residues. V lost 1 base and J 10 bases, leaving 11 bases between the germline ends. The CDR3 DNA is TGTGCCAGCAGCCAAGGGAAGGCGGAACAGTACTTC. As protein: CASSQGKAEQYF.

The genes are TRBV6-6 and TRBJ1-2, with D unresolved. The germline V gene encodes CDR1 MNHNY and CDR2 SVGAGI (reference sequence). The CDR3 contains 15 residues. V was clipped by 2 bases and J by 0 bases, with 10 bases between them. This chain's CDR3 is CASSYDDGTNYGYTF. The CDR3 DNA is TGTGCCAGCAGTTACGATGACGGTACTAACTATGGCTACACCTTC.

The chain couples TRBV9 to TRBJ2-4; D call uncertain. This CDR3 has 12 amino acids. CDR1 SGDLS and CDR2 YYNGEE come from the germline V gene. Trimming cost V 4 bases and J 7 bases, with 9 bases left between them. The CDR3 is CASSSLENIQYF. CDR3 DNA: TGTGCCAGCAGCTCCCTGGAGAACATTCAGTACTTC. The whole variable domain, remainder taken from reference TRBV9 and TRBJ2-4, is DSGVTQTPKHLITATGQRVTLRCSPRSGDLSVYWYQQSLDQGLQFLIQYYNGEERAKGNILERFSAQQFPDLHSELNLSSLELGDSALYFCASSSLENIQYFGAGTRLSVL.

V gene TRBV30 combines with J gene TRBJ1-1; D is perhaps TRBD1 (6 bases). Germline CDR1 GTSNPN, CDR2 SVGIG (reference sequence). The CDR3 runs 15 residues. V lost 5 bases to trimming and J lost 5 bases, with 21 bases between them. As DNA, the CDR3 is TGTGCCTGGGACTCTTACAGGGAAATCGAGACTGAAGCTTTCTTT. Protein product: CAWDSYREIETEAFF.

The chain is built from TRBV14 and TRBJ1-4; D is ambiguous. Germline assignment: CDR1 SGHDN and CDR2 FVKESK. CDR3 length equals 15 residues. Trimming cost V 0 bases and J 8 bases, with 13 bases left between them. This chain's CDR3 is CASSQDGSRREKLFF. As DNA, the CDR3 is TGTGCCAGCAGCCAAGATGGGTCAAGGAGGGAAAAACTGTTTTTT. The whole variable domain, filled in from reference TRBV14 and TRBJ1-4, reads EAGVTQFPSHSVIEKGQTVTLRCDPISGHDNLYWYRRVMGKEIKFLLHFVKESKQDESGMPNNRFLAERTGGTYSTLKVQPAELEDSGVYFCASSQDGSRREKLFFGSGTQLSVL.

This clone is a singleton in its sample. A much larger clone differs from this one at a single base, so this may be a read error. The V gene is TRBV5-5, the J gene TRBJ2-7; TRBD1 agrees at 9 bases. The CDR3 length is 12 residues. After removal of 3 bases from V and 6 bases from J, the junction contained 1 base not matched to a gene. Per germline, CDR1 SGHKS and CDR2 YYEKEE (reference sequence). The CDR3 here is CASSWGQGEQYF. The CDR3 DNA follows: TGTGCCAGCAGCTGGGGACAGGGCGAGCAGTACTTC.

The rearrangement links TRBV9 to TRBJ2-5; unclear D gene. Trimming removed 4 bases at V and 2 bases at J, with 18 bases between. Germline assignment: CDR1 SGDLS and CDR2 YYNGEE. This CDR3 spans 16 amino acids. The CDR3 sequence: CASSFRALENQETQYF. The CDR3 DNA reads TGTGCCAGCAGCTTCCGGGCCCTAGAGAATCAAGAGACCCAGTACTTC. Drawing the rest from reference TRBV9 and TRBJ2-5, the complete variable domain is DSGVTQTPKHLITATGQRVTLRCSPRSGDLSVYWYQQSLDQGLQFLIQYYNGEERAKGNILERFSAQQFPDLHSELNLSSLELGDSALYFCASSFRALENQETQYFGPGTRLLVL.

The chain recombines TRBV6-5 with TRBJ1-2; D is ambiguous. V was pared by 0 bases and J by 5 bases, with 10 bases between. The germline CDR1 and CDR2 sequences are MNHEY and SVGAGI. The CDR3 is 14 residues long. This chain's CDR3 is CASSYSLTDYGYTF. CDR3 nucleotides: TGTGCCAGCAGTTACTCTCTGACGGATTATGGCTACACCTTC.

The V and J genes are TRBV11-1 and TRBJ2-2; TRBD1 agrees at 9 bases. Trimming took 3 bases from V and 3 from J; bases not matched to a gene: 8. The CDR3 has 17 residues. Germline lookup yields CDR1 SGHAT and CDR2 FQDESV (reference sequence). CDR3 coding DNA: TGTGCCAGCAGCTTTGACAGGGGGTTGCAGGACACCGGGGAGCTGTTTTTT. Translating it yields CASSFDRGLQDTGELFF.

For this clone: Relative to the germline gene, one junction end is altered; a read error may explain this. The rearrangement uses TRBV5-6 and TRBJ2-7; D is undetermined. The germline V gene has CDR1 SGHDT and CDR2 YYEEEE. The CDR3 is 12 amino acids. This chain's CDR3 is CASSLSSDEQYF. CDR3 DNA: TGTGCCAGCAGCTTGAGCTCCGACGAGCAGTACTTC.

The CDR3 DNA follows: TGTGCCAGCAGCTTGGGGACGGGGCGAGAGCAGTACTTC. Translated, it gives CASSLGTGREQYF. The gene calls are TRBV5-6 and TRBJ2-7; perhaps D is TRBD1 or TRBD2 (5 bases each). This CDR3 is 13 amino acids long. Trimming left V 0 bases short and J 7 bases short, with 11 bases between. CDR1 is SGHDT and CDR2 is YYEEEE in the germline V gene.

The V call is TRBV27, the J call TRBJ2-5, with a possible D match to TRBD1 (8 bases). Trimming left V 4 bases short and J 5 bases short, with 26 bases between. This CDR3 has 18 amino acids. CDR1 and CDR2 from the germline V gene are MNHEY and SMNVEV (reference sequence). The CDR3 DNA sequence: TGTGCCAGCAGTTCGGACAGGGAAGGGGGAGGGCCCGGGGAGACCCAGTACTTC. Its translation is CASSSDREGGGPGETQYF.

This chain connects TRBV27 to TRBJ1-5; the D is unclear. The length of the CDR3 is 17 residues. V was shortened by 0 bases and J by 0 bases, with 12 bases between the two germline ends. Germline V gene lookup returns CDR1 MNHEY and CDR2 SMNVEV (reference sequence). CDR3 sequence reads: CASSLSPPEYSNQPQHF. The CDR3 nucleotides are TGTGCCAGCAGTTTATCCCCCCCGGAGTATAGCAATCAGCCCCAGCATTTT.